Sequencing of this T cell receptor beta chain was carried out in a study of T cell repertoires in aging, cancer and after chemotherapy. General observations from the study: Thymic emigration or peripheral T cell expansion may be impaired by lymphoid organ infiltration in hematological cancer. In cancer patients, declining TCR diversity with age involved lost richness and lost evenness.

The template was genomic DNA from peripheral blood, not RNA. Rearranged V-D-J TRB sequences were amplified with a mixed TRB-A/B primer pool. TCRdb recomputed calls from the multiplex PCR reads with MiXCR, one row per CDR3 protein. The sample yields several thousand distinct CDR3 sequences, roughly 30% seen once. Trimming removed 4 bases at V and 2 bases at J, with 12 bases between. CDR1 is SGHDT and CDR2 is YYEEEE in the germline V gene. The CDR3 extends over 15 amino acids. This clonotype has only a few counts. Its antigen remains unidentified. What was sequenced was blood. The source is a human donor with a blood cancer. The V gene is TRBV5-6, the J gene TRBJ1-4; possibly TRBD1 for D (6 bases). The CDR3 sequence is CASSETGSTNEKLFF. The CDR3 DNA sequence: TGTGCCAGCAGCGAAACAGGGTCGACTAATGAAAAACTGTTTTTT.